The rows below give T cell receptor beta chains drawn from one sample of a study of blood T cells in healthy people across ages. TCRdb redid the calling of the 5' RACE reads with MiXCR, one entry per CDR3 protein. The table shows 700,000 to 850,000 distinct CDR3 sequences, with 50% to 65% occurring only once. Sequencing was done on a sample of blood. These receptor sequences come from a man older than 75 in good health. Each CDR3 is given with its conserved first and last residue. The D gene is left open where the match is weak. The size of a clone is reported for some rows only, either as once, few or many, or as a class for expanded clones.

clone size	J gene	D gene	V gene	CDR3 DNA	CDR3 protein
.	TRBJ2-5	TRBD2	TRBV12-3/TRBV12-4	TGTGCCAGCAGTTCCCTCAGCGGGAGGGCAGAGACCCAGTACTTC	CASSSLSGRAETQYF
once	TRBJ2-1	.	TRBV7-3	TGTGCCAGCAGCTTAATGGTGGGGGGCAATGAGCAGTTCTTC	CASSLMVGGNEQFF
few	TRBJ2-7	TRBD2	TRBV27	TGTGCCAGCAGTTCCTGGGCTAGCGGGAGTTCATCCTACGAGCAGTACTTC	CASSSWASGSSSYEQYF
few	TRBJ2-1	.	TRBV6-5	TGTGCCAGCAGTTACGCAGGGGACAATGAGCAGTTCTTC	CASSYAGDNEQFF
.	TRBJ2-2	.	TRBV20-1	TGCAGCATAGTAGGGAATTCGAACACCGGGGAGCTGTTTTTT	CSIVGNSNTGELFF
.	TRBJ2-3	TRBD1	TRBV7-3	TGTGCCAGCAGCTTAACAAGACAGGGCCGCACAGATACGCAGTATTTT	CASSLTRQGRTDTQYF
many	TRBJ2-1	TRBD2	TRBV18	TGTGCCAGCTCACCACCGGTGACTAGCGGGAGGGCTTACAATGAGCAGTTCTTC	CASSPPVTSGRAYNEQFF
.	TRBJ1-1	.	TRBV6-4	TGTGCCAGCAGTGACCGGCGGGGCTCTGAAGCTTTCTTT	CASSDRRGSEAFF
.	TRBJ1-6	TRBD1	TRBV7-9	TGTGCCAGCACCCTAACCGGGACAGGGTCTGGATCACCCCTCCACTTT	CASTLTGTGSGSPLHF
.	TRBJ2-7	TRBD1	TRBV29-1	TGCAGCGCCAGGGGGTTTGTCGACTACGAGCAGTACTTC	CSARGFVDYEQYF
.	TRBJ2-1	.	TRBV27	TGTGCCAGCAGTTTCCACACCGACATCCCCTTCATCTCCTACAATGAGCAGTTCTTC	CASSFHTDIPFISYNEQFF
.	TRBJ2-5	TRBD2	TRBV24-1	TGTGCCACCAGTGTGGGAGGGGTTCGTGAGCAGTACTTC	CATSVGGVREQYF
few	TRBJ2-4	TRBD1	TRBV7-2	TGTGCCAGCAGCCTCCTACCAGGGGGTCCCAAAAACATTCAGTACTTC	CASSLLPGGPKNIQYF
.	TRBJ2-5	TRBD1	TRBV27	TGTGCCAGCAGTCCTAGGTGGACAGGGGGCCTGGAGACCCAGTACTTC	CASSPRWTGGLETQYF
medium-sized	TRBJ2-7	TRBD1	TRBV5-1	TGTGCCAGCAGCTTGGGTCAGGGGGTAAACGAGCAGTACTTC	CASSLGQGVNEQYF
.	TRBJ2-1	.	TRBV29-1	TGCAGCGTTGTAGGGACAAACATCATGAATGAGCAGTTCTTC	CSVVGTNIMNEQFF
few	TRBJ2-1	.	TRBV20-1	TGCAGTCAACGGCAATCCAATGAGCAGTTCTTC	CSQRQSNEQFF
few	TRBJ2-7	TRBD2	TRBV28	TGTGCCAGCGCGGGGGGTATTTCCGAGCAGTACTTC	CASAGGISEQYF
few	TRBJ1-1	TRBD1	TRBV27	TGTGCCAGCAGTACCCAGACAGGGTCTACTGAAGCTTTCTTT	CASSTQTGSTEAFF
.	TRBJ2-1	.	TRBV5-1	TGCGCCAGCAGCTTGGCACAGGAGTACAATGAGCAGTTCTTC	CASSLAQEYNEQFF
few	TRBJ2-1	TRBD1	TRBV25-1	TGTGCCAGTACCGAACAGGGGCCAAGCTCCTACAATGAGCAGTTCTTC	CASTEQGPSSYNEQFF
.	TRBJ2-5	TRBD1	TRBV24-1	TGTGCCACCAGTGATTCTTACAGGGGTGGGGAGACCCAGTACTTC	CATSDSYRGGETQYF